Listed below are T cell receptor beta chains from one sample, sequenced in a study of blood T cell repertoires in COVID-19. Libraries were prepared by immunoSEQ multiplex PCR; TCRdb keeps only in-frame clonotypes and omits some of them. Of 200,000 to 250,000 clones in the sample, around 86% were seen once. Sequenced sample: peripheral blood. All receptors come from a man between 25 and 39 years old who had recovered from COVID-19. CDR3s include the opening cysteine and the closing phenylalanine or tryptophan. D genes are given only for firm matches. The size entry is marked missing in some rows and otherwise reads once, few, many or a size class.

V gene	D gene	J gene	clone size	CDR3 protein	CDR3 DNA
TRBV18	TRBD1	TRBJ2-7	.	CASSEGQEAYEQYF	TGTGCCAGCTCAGAAGGACAGGAGGCCTACGAGCAGTACTTC
TRBV6-1	TRBD1	TRBJ1-1	.	CASSWGQGRTEAFF	TGTGCCAGCAGTTGGGGACAGGGCCGGACTGAAGCTTTCTTT
TRBV29-1	.	TRBJ1-3	.	CSAYTRADTIYF	TGCAGCGCTTACACGCGAGCGGACACCATATATTTT
TRBV13	TRBD1	TRBJ1-2	.	CASSNRGHSLWVGYTF	TGTGCCAGCAGCAACAGGGGCCACTCACTATGGGTTGGCTACACCTTC
TRBV9	TRBD2	TRBJ2-7	.	CASSVGLAGATGYEQYF	TGTGCCAGCAGCGTAGGGCTAGCGGGGGCCACGGGCTACGAGCAGTACTTC
TRBV5-1	TRBD1	TRBJ1-1	.	CASSIQGGNTEAFF	TGCGCCAGCAGTATACAGGGGGGGAACACTGAAGCTTTCTTT
TRBV6-5	.	TRBJ1-3	.	CATSIGAYSGNTIYF	TGTGCCACCTCAATAGGGGCCTACTCTGGAAACACCATATATTTT
TRBV6-5	.	TRBJ2-1	.	CASSPDYRNNEQFF	TGTGCCAGCAGCCCCGATTACAGGAACAATGAGCAGTTCTTC
TRBV7-9	.	TRBJ1-4	.	CASSRTQGAYEKLFF	TGTGCCAGCAGCCGTACCCAAGGAGCATACGAAAAACTGTTTTTT
TRBV5-1	TRBD1	TRBJ1-1	.	CASSPQGPGTGSEAFF	TGCGCCAGCAGCCCGCAGGGTCCCGGGACAGGGTCTGAAGCTTTCTTT
TRBV14	.	TRBJ2-1	.	CASSQGTGIKQFF	TGTGCCAGCAGCCAAGGTACAGGGATTAAGCAGTTCTTC
TRBV4-2	.	TRBJ2-2	once	CASKKDYRVIGELFF	TGTGCCAGCAAAAAGGACTACCGGGTGATCGGGGAGCTGTTTTTT
TRBV28	.	TRBJ2-3	once	CASSLEIRGTDTQYF	TGTGCCAGCAGTTTAGAGATCCGGGGCACAGATACGCAGTATTTT
TRBV4-2	.	TRBJ2-7	.	CASSLPAEGARDEQYF	TGTGCCAGCAGCCTCCCCGCGGAGGGGGCGAGAGACGAGCAGTACTTC
TRBV9	TRBD2	TRBJ2-3	.	CASSVRGGTITDTQYF	TGTGCCAGCAGCGTCCGCGGGGGTACGATCACAGATACGCAGTATTTT
TRBV4-1	TRBD2	TRBJ2-7	.	CASSPSRSGGAVAYEQYF	TGCGCCAGCAGCCCCTCCCGAAGCGGGGGGGCCGTGGCCTACGAGCAGTACTTC
TRBV6-6	.	TRBJ2-3	once	CASSAGRGGSTDTQYF	TGTGCCAGCAGCGCGGGGCGGGGCGGATCCACAGATACGCAGTATTTT
TRBV3-1/TRBV3-2	.	TRBJ1-6	few	CASSQGGGGRLHF	TGTGCCAGCAGCCAAGGCGGGGGGGGACGCCTCCACTTT
TRBV6-6	TRBD2	TRBJ2-1	.	CASSYPQGGRGDFF	TGTGCCAGCAGTTACCCCCAGGGTGGGCGGGGGGATTTCTTC
TRBV20-1	.	TRBJ2-1	.	CSARVVDEQFF	TGCAGTGCTAGAGTTGTCGATGAGCAGTTCTTC
TRBV21-1	.	TRBJ1-2	.	CASSKEGCGGSTNYGYTF	TGTGCCAGCAGCAAAGAAGGCTGCGGAGGCTCTACTAACTATGGCTACACCTTC
TRBV19	.	TRBJ1-5	.	CASRPSREGYQPQHF	TGTGCCAGTAGGCCCTCGAGGGAGGGTTACCAGCCCCAGCATTTT
TRBV19	.	TRBJ1-1	.	CASTMGQTNTEAFF	TGTGCCAGTACCATGGGGCAAACGAACACTGAAGCTTTCTTT
TRBV2	TRBD1	TRBJ2-3	.	CASSQQGSTDTQYF	TGTGCCAGCAGCCAACAGGGGAGCACAGATACGCAGTATTTT
TRBV5-1	TRBD1	TRBJ1-4	.	CASSSPGGTGFDKLFF	TGCGCCAGCAGCTCGCCGGGGGGGACAGGGTTCGACAAACTGTTTTTT
TRBV6-5	.	TRBJ1-2	.	CASSLILDRPYGYTF	TGTGCCAGCAGCCTTATCCTAGACAGGCCTTATGGCTACACCTTC
TRBV10-2	.	TRBJ1-5	.	CASSPTVAGQPQHF	TGCGCCAGCAGCCCCACCGTGGCTGGTCAGCCCCAGCATTTT
TRBV2	TRBD1	TRBJ1-1	.	CASAVTGGNTEAFF	TGTGCCAGCGCAGTTACAGGGGGAAACACTGAAGCTTTCTTT
TRBV9	TRBD1	TRBJ1-4	.	CASSVGLTGSNEKLFF	TGTGCCAGCAGCGTAGGGTTGACAGGGAGTAATGAAAAACTGTTTTTT
TRBV9	.	TRBJ2-5	.	CASSVQAVGETQYF	TGTGCCAGCAGCGTACAAGCGGTCGGGGAGACCCAGTACTTC
TRBV7-2	.	TRBJ1-2	.	CASSLEVRDYGYTF	TGTGCCAGCAGCTTAGAGGTCAGGGACTATGGCTACACCTTC
TRBV3-1/TRBV3-2	TRBD2	TRBJ2-2	.	CASSQASGGEDTGELFF	TGTGCCAGCAGCCAAGCTTCGGGGGGAGAGGACACCGGGGAGCTGTTTTTT
TRBV18	.	TRBJ2-7	.	CASSTFSEPRGDEQYF	TGTGCCAGCTCGACTTTCTCGGAACCCCGGGGAGACGAGCAGTACTTC
TRBV10-1	TRBD2	TRBJ2-1	.	CASRSSGEQFF	TGCGCCAGCAGGTCTAGCGGGGAGCAGTTCTTC
TRBV5-4	TRBD1	TRBJ1-6	.	CASSSGGSPLHF	TGTGCCAGCAGCTCAGGGGGGTCACCCCTCCACTTT
TRBV9	TRBD2	TRBJ2-5	.	CASSDSGGPRETQYF	TGTGCCAGCAGCGATTCGGGGGGGCCGAGGGAGACCCAGTACTTC
TRBV24-1	.	TRBJ1-2	.	CATSGRGLDVGYTF	TGTGCCACCAGTGGGCGGGGCCTCGACGTCGGCTACACCTTC
TRBV3-1/TRBV3-2	TRBD1	TRBJ1-6	.	CASSPRDRPNSPLHF	TGTGCCAGCAGCCCCCGGGACAGACCTAATTCACCCCTCCACTTT
TRBV19	.	TRBJ2-2	.	CASSIRVPLQLFF	TGTGCCAGTAGTATCAGGGTTCCCCTGCAGCTGTTTTTT
TRBV5-4	TRBD1	TRBJ2-3	once	CASSPRTGVTDTQYF	TGTGCCAGCAGTCCTCGGACAGGGGTCACAGATACGCAGTATTTT
TRBV29-1	.	TRBJ2-2	.	CSVLQVSSGELFF	TGCAGCGTTCTCCAGGTTTCCTCCGGGGAGCTGTTTTTT
TRBV6-5	TRBD2	TRBJ2-5	.	CASSFGGLAGSRWYF	TGTGCCAGCAGTTTTGGGGGACTAGCGGGGTCCAGGTGGTACTTC
TRBV15	TRBD2	TRBJ2-6	once	CATMPDSRGGLSGANVLTF	TGCGCCACCATGCCCGACTCGCGGGGGGGATTATCTGGGGCCAACGTCCTGACTTTC
TRBV3-1/TRBV3-2	.	TRBJ1-4	.	CASSQGAGSNEKLFF	TGTGCCAGCAGCCAAGGGGCAGGGTCTAATGAAAAACTGTTTTTT
TRBV4-1	TRBD1	TRBJ2-2	.	CASSQGFQGATGELFF	TGCGCCAGCAGCCAAGGATTCCAGGGGGCAACCGGGGAGCTGTTTTTT
TRBV4-2	TRBD1	TRBJ2-4	.	CASSLPTGMAKNIQYF	TGTGCCAGCAGCTTACCGACAGGGATGGCCAAAAACATTCAGTACTTC
TRBV4-2	.	TRBJ1-4	.	CASSQVIGVVEKLFF	TGTGCCAGCAGCCAAGTAATAGGGGTAGTTGAAAAACTGTTTTTT
TRBV5-1	TRBD1	TRBJ2-7	.	CASSLISRGTYEQYF	TGCGCCAGCAGCTTGATATCCAGGGGGACCTACGAGCAGTACTTC
TRBV10-3	.	TRBJ2-2	.	CAISESTSDSGGGELFF	TGTGCCATCAGTGAGTCGACTTCGGACTCCGGCGGCGGGGAGCTGTTTTTT
TRBV25-1	.	TRBJ2-6	.	CASSDYGSGANVLTF	TGTGCCAGCAGTGATTACGGCTCTGGGGCCAACGTCCTGACTTTC
TRBV3-1/TRBV3-2	.	TRBJ1-2	.	CASSQGHAGYGYTF	TGTGCCAGCAGCCAAGGACACGCGGGCTATGGCTACACCTTC
TRBV10-3	.	TRBJ2-2	.	CAIRQGGNTGELFF	TGTGCCATCAGACAGGGCGGAAACACCGGGGAGCTGTTTTTT
TRBV7-9	.	TRBJ2-3	once	CASSSRLSTDTQYF	TGTGCCAGCAGCTCGCGCCTGAGCACAGATACGCAGTATTTT